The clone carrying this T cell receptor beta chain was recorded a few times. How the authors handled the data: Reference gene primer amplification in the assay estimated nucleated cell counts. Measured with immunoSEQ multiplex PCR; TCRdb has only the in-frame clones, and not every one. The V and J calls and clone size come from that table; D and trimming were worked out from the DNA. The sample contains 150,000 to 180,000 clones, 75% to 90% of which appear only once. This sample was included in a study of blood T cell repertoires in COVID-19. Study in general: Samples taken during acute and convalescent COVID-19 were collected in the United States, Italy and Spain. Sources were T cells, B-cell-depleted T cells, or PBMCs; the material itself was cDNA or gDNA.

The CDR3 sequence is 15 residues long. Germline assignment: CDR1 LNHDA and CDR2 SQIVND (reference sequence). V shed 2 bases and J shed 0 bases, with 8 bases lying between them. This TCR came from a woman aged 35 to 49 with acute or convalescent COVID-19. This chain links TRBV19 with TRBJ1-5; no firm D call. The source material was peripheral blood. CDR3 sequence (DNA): TGTGCCAGTAGTATAAGCGGTCATAGCAATCAGCCCCAGCATTTT. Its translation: CASSISGHSNQPQHF.